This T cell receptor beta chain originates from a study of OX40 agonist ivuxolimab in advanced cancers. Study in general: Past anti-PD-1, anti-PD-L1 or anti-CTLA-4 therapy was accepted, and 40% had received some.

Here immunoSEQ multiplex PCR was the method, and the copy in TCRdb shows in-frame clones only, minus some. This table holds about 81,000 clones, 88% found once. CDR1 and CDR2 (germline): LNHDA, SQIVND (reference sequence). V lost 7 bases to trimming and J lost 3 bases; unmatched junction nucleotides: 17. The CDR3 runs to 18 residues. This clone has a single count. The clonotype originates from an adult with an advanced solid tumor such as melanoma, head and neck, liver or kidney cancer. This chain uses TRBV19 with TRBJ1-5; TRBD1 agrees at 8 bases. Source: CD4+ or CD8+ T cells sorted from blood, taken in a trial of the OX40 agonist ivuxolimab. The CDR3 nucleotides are TGTGCCAGTACTCATACTCCCAGGGGGCAAGGGTACAATCAGCCCCAGCATTTT. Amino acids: CASTHTPRGQGYNQPQHF. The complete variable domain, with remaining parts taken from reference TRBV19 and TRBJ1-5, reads DGGITQSPKYLFRKEGQNVTLSCEQNLNHDAMYWYRQDPGQGLRLIYYSQIVNDFQKGDIAEGYSVSREKKESFPLTVTSAQKNPTAFYLCASTHTPRGQGYNQPQHFGDGTRLSIL.